This T cell receptor beta chain is from a study of memory CD8 T cells in hepatitis C reinfection. Method: immunoSEQ multiplex PCR; TCRdb's copy keeps in-frame clones and lacks some. The table records more than 35,000 clones, more than 75% of them present only once. Germline lookup yields CDR1 LNHDA and CDR2 SQIVND (reference sequence). The CDR3 contains 12 residues. Trimming removed 3 bases at V and 4 bases at J, with 6 bases between. The time point: peak reinfection, 3 to 8 weeks after reinfection detection. TCR sequencing was done directly ex vivo on sorted cells, without expansion in vitro. This receptor was obtained from a man aged 18 to 29 with hepatitis C virus infection. The chain couples TRBV19 to TRBJ1-2, with D uncertain. Sequences were obtained from naive CD8+ T cells sorted from blood. CDR3 sequence (DNA): TGTGCCAGTAGTATGGCGGCCTATGGCTACACCTTC. Protein sequence: CASSMAAYGYTF.